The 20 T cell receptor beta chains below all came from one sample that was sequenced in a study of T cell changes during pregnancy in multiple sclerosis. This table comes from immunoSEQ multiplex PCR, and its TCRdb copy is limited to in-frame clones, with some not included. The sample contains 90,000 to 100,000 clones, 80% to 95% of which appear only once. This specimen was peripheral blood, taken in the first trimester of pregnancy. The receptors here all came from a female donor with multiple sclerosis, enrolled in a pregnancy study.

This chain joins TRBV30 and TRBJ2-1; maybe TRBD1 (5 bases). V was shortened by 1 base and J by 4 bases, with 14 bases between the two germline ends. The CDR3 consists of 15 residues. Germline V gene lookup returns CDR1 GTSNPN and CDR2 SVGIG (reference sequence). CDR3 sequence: CAWSGRQGRYNEQFF. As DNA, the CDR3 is TGTGCCTGGAGTGGTCGGCAGGGTCGATACAATGAGCAGTTCTTC.

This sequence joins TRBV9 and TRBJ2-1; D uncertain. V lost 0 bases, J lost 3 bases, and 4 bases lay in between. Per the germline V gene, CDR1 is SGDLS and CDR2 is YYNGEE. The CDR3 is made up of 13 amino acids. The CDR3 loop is CASSVGYYNEQFF. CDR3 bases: TGTGCCAGCAGCGTAGGCTACTACAATGAGCAGTTCTTC.

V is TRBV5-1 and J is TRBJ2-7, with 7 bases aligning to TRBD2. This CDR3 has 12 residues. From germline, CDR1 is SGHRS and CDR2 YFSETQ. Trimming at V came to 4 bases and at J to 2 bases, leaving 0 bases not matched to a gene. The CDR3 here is CASSGGAYEQYF. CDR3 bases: TGCGCCAGCAGCGGGGGGGCCTACGAGCAGTACTTC.

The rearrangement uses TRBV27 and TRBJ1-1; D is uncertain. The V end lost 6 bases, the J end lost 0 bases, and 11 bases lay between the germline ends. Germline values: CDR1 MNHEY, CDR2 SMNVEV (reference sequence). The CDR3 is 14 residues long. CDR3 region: CASSPRGVNTEAFF. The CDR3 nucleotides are TGTGCCAGCAGCCCCCGTGGAGTGAACACTGAAGCTTTCTTT.

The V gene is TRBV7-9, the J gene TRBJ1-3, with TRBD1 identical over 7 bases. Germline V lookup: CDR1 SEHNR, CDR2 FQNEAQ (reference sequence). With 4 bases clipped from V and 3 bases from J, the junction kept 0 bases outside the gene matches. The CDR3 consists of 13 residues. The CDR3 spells CASSWDSGNTIYF. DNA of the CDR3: TGTGCCAGCAGCTGGGACAGTGGAAACACCATATATTTT. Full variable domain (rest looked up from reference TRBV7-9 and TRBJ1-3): DTGVSQNPRHKITKRGQNVTFRCDPISEHNRLYWYRQTLGQGPEFLTYFQNEAQLEKSRLLSDRFSAERPKGSFSTLEIQRTEQGDSAMYLCASSWDSGNTIYFGEGSWLTVV.

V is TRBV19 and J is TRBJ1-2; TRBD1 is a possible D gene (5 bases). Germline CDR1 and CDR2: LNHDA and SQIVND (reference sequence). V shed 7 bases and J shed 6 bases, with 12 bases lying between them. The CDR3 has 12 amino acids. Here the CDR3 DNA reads TGTGCCAGTACCGACGACAGCCATGGCTACACCTTC. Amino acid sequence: CASTDDSHGYTF.

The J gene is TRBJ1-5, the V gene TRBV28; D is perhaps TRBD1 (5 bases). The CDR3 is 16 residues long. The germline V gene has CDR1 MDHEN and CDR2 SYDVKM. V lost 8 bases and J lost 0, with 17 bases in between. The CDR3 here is CASLKGADISNQPQHF. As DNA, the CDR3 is TGTGCCAGCTTGAAAGGGGCAGACATTAGCAATCAGCCCCAGCATTTT. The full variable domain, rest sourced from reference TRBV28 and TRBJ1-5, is DVKVTQSSRYLVKRTGEKVFLECVQDMDHENMFWYRQDPGLGLRLIYFSYDVKMKEKGDIPEGYSVSREKKERFSLILESASTNQTSMYLCASLKGADISNQPQHFGDGTRLSIL.

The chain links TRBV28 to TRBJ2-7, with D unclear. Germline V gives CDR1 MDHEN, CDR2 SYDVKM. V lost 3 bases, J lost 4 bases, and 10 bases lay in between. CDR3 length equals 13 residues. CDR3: CASSFSPQYEQYF. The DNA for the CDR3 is TGTGCCAGCAGTTTCAGTCCCCAGTACGAGCAGTACTTC.

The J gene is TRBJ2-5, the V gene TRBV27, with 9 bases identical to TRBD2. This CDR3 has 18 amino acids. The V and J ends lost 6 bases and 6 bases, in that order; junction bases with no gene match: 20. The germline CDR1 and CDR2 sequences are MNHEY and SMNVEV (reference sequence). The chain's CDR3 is CASSPSLAGVEVVKTQYF. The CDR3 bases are TGTGCCAGCAGCCCCTCTTTAGCGGGAGTTGAAGTCGTGAAGACCCAGTACTTC.

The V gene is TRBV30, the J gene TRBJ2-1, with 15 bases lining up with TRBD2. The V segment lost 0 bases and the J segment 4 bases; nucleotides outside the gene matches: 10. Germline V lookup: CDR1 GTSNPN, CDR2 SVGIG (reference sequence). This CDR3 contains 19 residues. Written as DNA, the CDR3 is TGTGCCTGGAGTGTATTCGGACTAGCGGGAGGGCCGGGTTACAATGAGCAGTTCTTC. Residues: CAWSVFGLAGGPGYNEQFF.

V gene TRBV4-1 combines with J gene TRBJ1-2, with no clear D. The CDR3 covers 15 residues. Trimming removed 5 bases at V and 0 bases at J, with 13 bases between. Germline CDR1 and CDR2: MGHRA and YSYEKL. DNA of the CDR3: TGCGCCAGCAGCTCTCAGATGTTTACTAACTATGGCTACACCTTC. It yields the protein CASSSQMFTNYGYTF.

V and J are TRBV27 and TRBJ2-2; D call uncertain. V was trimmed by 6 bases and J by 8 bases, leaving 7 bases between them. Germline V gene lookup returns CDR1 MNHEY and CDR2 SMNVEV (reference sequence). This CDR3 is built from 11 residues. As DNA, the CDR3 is TGTGCCAGCAGCTTTTATGGGGAGCTGTTTTTT. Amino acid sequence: CASSFYGELFF.

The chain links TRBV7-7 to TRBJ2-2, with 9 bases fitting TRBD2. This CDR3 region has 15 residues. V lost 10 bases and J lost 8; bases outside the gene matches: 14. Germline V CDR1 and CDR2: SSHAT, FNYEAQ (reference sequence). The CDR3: CAILRLAALGGELFF. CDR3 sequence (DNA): TGTGCCATCCTCAGACTAGCGGCCCTGGGGGGGGAGCTGTTTTTT.

CDR3 in DNA: TGTGCCAGCAGCTTAGGGGCCGGGATCAGTCCTAACTATGGCTACACCTTC. Translation gives CASSLGAGISPNYGYTF. The gene calls are TRBV7-8 and TRBJ1-2; D gene uncertain. In germline, CDR1 is SGHVS, CDR2 FQNEAQ. CDR3 length equals 17 residues. Trimming left V 1 base short and J 0 bases short, with 15 bases between.

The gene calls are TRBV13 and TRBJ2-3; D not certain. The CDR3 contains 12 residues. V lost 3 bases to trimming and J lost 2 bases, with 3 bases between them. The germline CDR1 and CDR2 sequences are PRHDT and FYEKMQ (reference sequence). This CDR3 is CASSFITDTQYF. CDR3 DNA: TGTGCCAGCAGCTTTATCACAGATACGCAGTATTTT.

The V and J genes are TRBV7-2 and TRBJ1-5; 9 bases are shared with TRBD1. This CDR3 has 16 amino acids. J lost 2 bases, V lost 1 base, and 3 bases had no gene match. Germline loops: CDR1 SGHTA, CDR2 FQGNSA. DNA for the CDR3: TGTGCCAGCAGCTTAGAGGGACAGGGAGGCAATCAGCCCCAGCATTTT. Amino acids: CASSLEGQGGNQPQHF.

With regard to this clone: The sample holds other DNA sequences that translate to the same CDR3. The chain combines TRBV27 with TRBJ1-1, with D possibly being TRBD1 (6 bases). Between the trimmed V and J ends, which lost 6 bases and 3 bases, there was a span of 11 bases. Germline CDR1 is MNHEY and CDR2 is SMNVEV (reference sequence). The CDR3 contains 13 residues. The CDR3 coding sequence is TGTGCCAGCAGATGGACAGTGTACACTGAAGCTTTCTTT. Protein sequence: CASRWTVYTEAFF.

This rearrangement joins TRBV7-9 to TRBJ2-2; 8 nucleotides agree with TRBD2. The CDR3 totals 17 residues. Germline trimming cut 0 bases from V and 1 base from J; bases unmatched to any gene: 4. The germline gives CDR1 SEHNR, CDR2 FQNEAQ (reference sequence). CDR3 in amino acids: CASSLAPSGRNTGELFF. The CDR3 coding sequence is TGTGCCAGCAGCTTAGCTCCCAGCGGGAGGAACACCGGGGAGCTGTTTTTT.

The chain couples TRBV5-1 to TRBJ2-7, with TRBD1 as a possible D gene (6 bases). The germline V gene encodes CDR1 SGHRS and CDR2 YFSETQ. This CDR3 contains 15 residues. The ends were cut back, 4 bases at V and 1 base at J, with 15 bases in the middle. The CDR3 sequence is CASSPGQQMSYEQYF. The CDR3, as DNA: TGCGCCAGCAGCCCGGGACAACAGATGTCCTACGAGCAGTACTTC.

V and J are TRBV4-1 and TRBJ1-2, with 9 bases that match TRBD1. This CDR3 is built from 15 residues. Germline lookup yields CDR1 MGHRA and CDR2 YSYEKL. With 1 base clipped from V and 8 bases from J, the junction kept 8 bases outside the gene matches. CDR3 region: CASSQGTGGVMGYTF. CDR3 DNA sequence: TGCGCCAGCAGCCAAGGAACAGGGGGCGTCATGGGCTACACCTTC.